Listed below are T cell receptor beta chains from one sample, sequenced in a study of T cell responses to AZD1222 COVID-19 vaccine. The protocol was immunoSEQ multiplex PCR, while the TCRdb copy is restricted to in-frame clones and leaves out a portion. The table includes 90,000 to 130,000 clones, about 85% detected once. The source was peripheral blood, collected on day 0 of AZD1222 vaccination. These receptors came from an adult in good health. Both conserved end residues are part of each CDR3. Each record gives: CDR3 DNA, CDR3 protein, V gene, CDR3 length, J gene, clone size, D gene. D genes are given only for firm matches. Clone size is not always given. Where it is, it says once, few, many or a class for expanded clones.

cdr3_nt: TGTGCCAGCAGCTCCTTAGACTATAATTCACCCCTCCACTTT; cdr3_aa: CASSSLDYNSPLHF; v_call: TRBV5-4; cdr3_length: 14; j_call: TRBJ1-6; clone_size: .; d_call: .
cdr3_nt: TGTGCCAGCAGGCCTCAGGGATTGGGTCAGCCCCAGCATTTT; cdr3_aa: CASRPQGLGQPQHF; v_call: TRBV6-5; cdr3_length: 14; j_call: TRBJ1-5; clone_size: .; d_call: .
cdr3_nt: TGTGCCAGCAGCTTTTCGTGGAACACTGAAGCTTTCTTT; cdr3_aa: CASSFSWNTEAFF; v_call: TRBV5-4; cdr3_length: 13; j_call: TRBJ1-1; clone_size: .; d_call: .
cdr3_nt: TGTGCCAGCAGCTTGTGGGCTAGCGGGAGCTCCTACGAGCAGTACTTC; cdr3_aa: CASSLWASGSSYEQYF; v_call: TRBV5-6; cdr3_length: 16; j_call: TRBJ2-7; clone_size: .; d_call: TRBD2
cdr3_nt: TGTGCCAGCAGTGAGGGGACAGGGTCGAGGACTGAAGCTTTCTTT; cdr3_aa: CASSEGTGSRTEAFF; v_call: TRBV25-1; cdr3_length: 15; j_call: TRBJ1-1; clone_size: .; d_call: TRBD1
cdr3_nt: TGTGCCATCAGTGGGACAGTCAATGAAAAACTGTTTTTT; cdr3_aa: CAISGTVNEKLFF; v_call: TRBV10-3; cdr3_length: 13; j_call: TRBJ1-4; clone_size: .; d_call: .
cdr3_nt: TGTGCCAGCAGTGAAGCGCTTCAGGGTTACGAGCAGTACTTC; cdr3_aa: CASSEALQGYEQYF; v_call: TRBV6-1; cdr3_length: 14; j_call: TRBJ2-7; clone_size: .; d_call: .
cdr3_nt: TGTGCCAGCAGCCCACCCGGGAGCACTGAAGCTTTCTTT; cdr3_aa: CASSPPGSTEAFF; v_call: TRBV12-3/TRBV12-4; cdr3_length: 13; j_call: TRBJ1-1; clone_size: once; d_call: .
cdr3_nt: TGTGCCAGCAAGGGCGAAGAGCAGTTCTTC; cdr3_aa: CASKGEEQFF; v_call: TRBV6-6; cdr3_length: 10; j_call: TRBJ2-1; clone_size: once; d_call: .
cdr3_nt: TGTGCCAGCAGTTCCGCGACGGAACCATATAGCAATCAGCCCCAGCATTTT; cdr3_aa: CASSSATEPYSNQPQHF; v_call: TRBV27; cdr3_length: 17; j_call: TRBJ1-5; clone_size: .; d_call: .
cdr3_nt: TGTGCCACCAGTGATACCCGGGACACCCGGCAGTACTTC; cdr3_aa: CATSDTRDTRQYF; v_call: TRBV24-1; cdr3_length: 13; j_call: TRBJ2-7; clone_size: .; d_call: .
cdr3_nt: TGTGCCATCGGGGGGAACAGGGACTATGGCTACACCTTC; cdr3_aa: CAIGGNRDYGYTF; v_call: TRBV10-3; cdr3_length: 13; j_call: TRBJ1-2; clone_size: .; d_call: .
cdr3_nt: TGTGCCAGCAGGCAAGACAGGGGTCGAGTGGGTGGCTACACCTTC; cdr3_aa: CASRQDRGRVGGYTF; v_call: TRBV2; cdr3_length: 15; j_call: TRBJ1-2; clone_size: few; d_call: TRBD1
cdr3_nt: TGTGCCAGCAGCCAGGTGGAAGGCGGCACTGAAGCTTTCTTT; cdr3_aa: CASSQVEGGTEAFF; v_call: TRBV27; cdr3_length: 14; j_call: TRBJ1-1; clone_size: .; d_call: .
cdr3_nt: TGTGCCACCCGATCTGTGGTTACCGGGGAGCTGTTTTTT; cdr3_aa: CATRSVVTGELFF; v_call: TRBV15; cdr3_length: 13; j_call: TRBJ2-2; clone_size: .; d_call: .
cdr3_nt: TGTGCCAGTATCGGAAAGAATGTAGACCTCCCCCCCGACAGGCGAACTAACTATGGCTACACCTTC; cdr3_aa: CASIGKNVDLPPDRRTNYGYTF; v_call: TRBV19; cdr3_length: 22; j_call: TRBJ1-2; clone_size: .; d_call: .
cdr3_nt: TGTGCCAGCTCACCCGTAACAGGGGGCAAGAACAATCAGCCCCAGCATTTT; cdr3_aa: CASSPVTGGKNNQPQHF; v_call: TRBV18; cdr3_length: 17; j_call: TRBJ1-5; clone_size: .; d_call: TRBD1
cdr3_nt: TGTGCCAGCAGCCAAGATACGTGGGGGAAGATCGGATCACCCCTCCACTTT; cdr3_aa: CASSQDTWGKIGSPLHF; v_call: TRBV4-2; cdr3_length: 17; j_call: TRBJ1-6; clone_size: .; d_call: .
cdr3_nt: TGTGCCAGCAGCCCGAGGACAGGGGGCGGGGCAGATACGCAGTATTTT; cdr3_aa: CASSPRTGGGADTQYF; v_call: TRBV7-2; cdr3_length: 16; j_call: TRBJ2-3; clone_size: .; d_call: TRBD1
cdr3_nt: TGTGCCAGCAGCTCCCTACGGGGACTAGCGGGGGGGCCTAGGAATGAGCAGTTCTTC; cdr3_aa: CASSSLRGLAGGPRNEQFF; v_call: TRBV27; cdr3_length: 19; j_call: TRBJ2-1; clone_size: once; d_call: TRBD2
cdr3_nt: TGTGCCAGCAGCTTTGGGGGACCTGAAGCTTTCTTT; cdr3_aa: CASSFGGPEAFF; v_call: TRBV11-2; cdr3_length: 12; j_call: TRBJ1-1; clone_size: once; d_call: .
cdr3_nt: TGTGCCAGCAGCTTAAACGGGGTTGGGGTTGGCTACACCTTC; cdr3_aa: CASSLNGVGVGYTF; v_call: TRBV11-2; cdr3_length: 14; j_call: TRBJ1-2; clone_size: .; d_call: .
cdr3_nt: TGTGCCAGCAGTGTTTTCCAGGGTGGTTCACCCCTCCACTTT; cdr3_aa: CASSVFQGGSPLHF; v_call: TRBV2; cdr3_length: 14; j_call: TRBJ1-6; clone_size: .; d_call: .
cdr3_nt: TGTGCCAGCGATCCCCGGGGGGGTGCGGACAGGGGAAGGAGGCCCCAGCATTTT; cdr3_aa: CASDPRGGADRGRRPQHF; v_call: TRBV27; cdr3_length: 18; j_call: TRBJ1-5; clone_size: .; d_call: TRBD1
cdr3_nt: TGTGCCAGCAGTGATAGAGGGGTAGGGCCCCAGCATTTT; cdr3_aa: CASSDRGVGPQHF; v_call: TRBV6-1; cdr3_length: 13; j_call: TRBJ1-5; clone_size: few; d_call: .
cdr3_nt: TGTGCCAGTAGTATGGGAGGAGACAATGAGCAGTTCTTC; cdr3_aa: CASSMGGDNEQFF; v_call: TRBV19; cdr3_length: 13; j_call: TRBJ2-1; clone_size: .; d_call: .
cdr3_nt: TGTGCCAGCAGCTTGGCCGGTCCCCGCAGTGGAAACACCATATATTTT; cdr3_aa: CASSLAGPRSGNTIYF; v_call: TRBV5-5; cdr3_length: 16; j_call: TRBJ1-3; clone_size: .; d_call: .
cdr3_nt: TGCGCCAGCAGTGATGGTGGGGGGACGGAAAACATTCAGTACTTC; cdr3_aa: CASSDGGGTENIQYF; v_call: TRBV10-1; cdr3_length: 15; j_call: TRBJ2-4; clone_size: once; d_call: .
cdr3_nt: TGTGCTAGTGGCAGCGGACAGGGAAACTATGGCTACACCTTC; cdr3_aa: CASGSGQGNYGYTF; v_call: TRBV12-5; cdr3_length: 14; j_call: TRBJ1-2; clone_size: .; d_call: TRBD1
cdr3_nt: TGTGCCAGCAGCTTCGGGACAGGGGACCTGTCACCCCTCCACTTT; cdr3_aa: CASSFGTGDLSPLHF; v_call: TRBV5-4; cdr3_length: 15; j_call: TRBJ1-6; clone_size: .; d_call: TRBD1
cdr3_nt: TGTGCCAGCAGCCAAGATCTGGGGCCCGGGGAGCTGTTTTTT; cdr3_aa: CASSQDLGPGELFF; v_call: TRBV14; cdr3_length: 14; j_call: TRBJ2-2; clone_size: once; d_call: .
cdr3_nt: TGCGCCAGCAGCTTGGCTAGCGGCAGCTCCTACGAGCAGTACTTC; cdr3_aa: CASSLASGSSYEQYF; v_call: TRBV5-1; cdr3_length: 15; j_call: TRBJ2-7; clone_size: .; d_call: TRBD2
cdr3_nt: TGCGCCAGCAGCCAGTGGTATGGCTACACCTTC; cdr3_aa: CASSQWYGYTF; v_call: TRBV4-1; cdr3_length: 11; j_call: TRBJ1-2; clone_size: .; d_call: .
cdr3_nt: TGTGCCAGCAGCTTGCGGACAGGGATGGGCTATGGCTACACCTTC; cdr3_aa: CASSLRTGMGYGYTF; v_call: TRBV5-4; cdr3_length: 15; j_call: TRBJ1-2; clone_size: .; d_call: TRBD1
cdr3_nt: TGCGCCAGCAGCTTGGCGACGGAGGTCGGGGAGCTGTTTTTT; cdr3_aa: CASSLATEVGELFF; v_call: TRBV5-1; cdr3_length: 14; j_call: TRBJ2-2; clone_size: .; d_call: .
cdr3_nt: TGTGCCTGGAGGGCGGTAGGGATTTATGGCTACACCTTC; cdr3_aa: CAWRAVGIYGYTF; v_call: TRBV30; cdr3_length: 13; j_call: TRBJ1-2; clone_size: .; d_call: .
cdr3_nt: TGTGCCAGCTCATGGGGGGGCGAGTCGAACACTGAAGCTTTCTTT; cdr3_aa: CASSWGGESNTEAFF; v_call: TRBV18; cdr3_length: 15; j_call: TRBJ1-1; clone_size: .; d_call: .
cdr3_nt: TGTGCCAGCTCACCAGATGTGGGTTTATCTTTGAACACTGAAGCTTTCTTT; cdr3_aa: CASSPDVGLSLNTEAFF; v_call: TRBV18; cdr3_length: 17; j_call: TRBJ1-1; clone_size: once; d_call: .
cdr3_nt: TGTGCCAGTAGTACGTCACAGGGTAGCTACGAGCAGTACTTC; cdr3_aa: CASSTSQGSYEQYF; v_call: TRBV19; cdr3_length: 14; j_call: TRBJ2-7; clone_size: .; d_call: .
cdr3_nt: TGCAGCGTTGAGGAGGGGGCCGGGACTGAAGCTTTCTTT; cdr3_aa: CSVEEGAGTEAFF; v_call: TRBV29-1; cdr3_length: 13; j_call: TRBJ1-1; clone_size: .; d_call: TRBD1